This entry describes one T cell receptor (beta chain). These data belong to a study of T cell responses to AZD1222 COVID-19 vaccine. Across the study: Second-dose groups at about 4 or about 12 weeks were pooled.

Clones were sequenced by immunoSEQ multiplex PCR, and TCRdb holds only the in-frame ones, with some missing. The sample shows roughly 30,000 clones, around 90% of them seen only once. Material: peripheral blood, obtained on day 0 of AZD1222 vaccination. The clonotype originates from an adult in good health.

This CDR3 is CASSRYGYTDTQYF. Here the CDR3 DNA reads TGTGCCAGTAGTAGGTACGGATACACAGATACGCAGTATTTT. The chain uses TRBV19 and TRBJ2-3; no firm D call. In germline, CDR1 is LNHDA, CDR2 SQIVND (reference sequence). The V gene lost 4 bases and the J gene lost 2 bases, with 10 bases spanning the gap. The CDR3 has 14 residues.